Shown below are 7 T cell receptor beta chains from a single sample sequenced in a study of blood T cells in healthy people across ages. Sample-barcoded 5' priming and a J-beta primer mix drove a second PCR of roughly 6 to 12 cycles. TCRdb recomputed calls from the 5' RACE reads with MiXCR, one row per CDR3 protein. The repertoire holds about 680,000 distinct CDR3 sequences, with over 45% as singletons. The sample taken for sequencing was blood. The receptors derive from a woman aged 60-70 years in good health.

The gene calls are TRBV12-3 or TRBV12-4 and TRBJ2-7; D gene uncertain. The CDR3 extends over 10 amino acids. Deletions cut 7 bases from V and 5 bases from J, with 6 bases between. CDR3 amino acids: CASKGDEQYF. In DNA, the CDR3 is TGTGCCAGCAAAGGCGACGAGCAGTACTTC.

This clonotype came up a few times. J is TRBJ2-4 and V is TRBV7-9; D ambiguous. The DNA end is a closer match to TRBJ2-5, so the J assignment may be wrong. Per germline, CDR1 SEHNR and CDR2 FQNEAQ (reference sequence). There are 13 residues in the CDR3. In DNA, the CDR3 is TGTGCCAGCAGCGCCCGGTGGGGAGAGACCCAGTACTTC. Translation gives CASSARWGETQYF.

The rearrangement joins TRBV18 to TRBJ2-5, with TRBD1 matching over 9 bases. The DNA end lines up better with TRBJ2-7; the J call may be wrong. Per germline, CDR1 KGHSH and CDR2 LQKENI. This CDR3 region has 15 residues. The CDR3 sequence is CASSEWTGADYEQYF. In nucleotides, the CDR3 is TGTGCCAGCTCAGAGTGGACAGGGGCTGACTACGAGCAGTACTTC.

This clonotype appeared a few times. This chain uses TRBV27 with TRBJ2-6; 10 nucleotides line up with TRBD1. The CDR3 has 19 residues. With V trimmed by 2 bases and J by 1 base, 8 bases remained unmatched. Looked up from germline, CDR1 is MNHEY and CDR2 is SMNVEV (reference sequence). The CDR3 reads CASSLRGTGVLSGANVLTF. In DNA, the CDR3 is TGTGCCAGCAGTTTAAGGGGGACAGGGGTGCTTTCTGGGGCCAACGTCCTGACTTTC.

V gene TRBV12-3 or TRBV12-4 combines with J gene TRBJ2-2, with D perhaps TRBD2 (6 bases). V was pared by 5 bases and J by 4 bases, with 23 bases between. This CDR3 region has 18 residues. CDR3 region: CASSDGTSASPFTGELFF. CDR3 nucleotides: TGTGCCAGCAGTGACGGGACTTCGGCATCTCCCTTCACCGGGGAGCTGTTTTTT.

The J gene is TRBJ2-1, the V gene TRBV2; D may correspond to TRBD1 or TRBD2 (5 bases each). Germline CDR1 reads SNHLY; CDR2 reads FYNNEI. This CDR3 spans 13 amino acids. The germline V and J ends were trimmed by 7 bases and 6 bases, with 13 bases remaining between them. The CDR3 nucleotides are TGTGCCAGCACGAGGGACCGGACCAATGAGCAGTTCTTC. Protein: CASTRDRTNEQFF.

In its sample, this clonotype was seen once. This chain links TRBV2 with TRBJ1-5; TRBD1 matches at 8 bases. Germline assignment: CDR1 SNHLY and CDR2 FYNNEI. Unmatched junction bases numbered 11, after V lost 7 bases and J lost 6 bases. The CDR3 consists of 15 residues. This CDR3 is CASIGDRSPVQPQHF. CDR3 bases: TGTGCCAGCATTGGGGACAGGTCGCCCGTTCAGCCCCAGCATTTT.